The clone carrying this T cell receptor (beta chain) was detected only once. The table came from immunoSEQ multiplex PCR; TCRdb's copy has only in-frame clones and leaves some out. The data hold about 14,000 clones, with 84% observed a single time. The sample originates from a study of technical replicates of blood from a few donors. This CDR3 is built from 17 residues. CDR1 SGHVS and CDR2 FQNEAQ come from the germline V gene. The ends were cut back, 5 bases at V and 0 bases at J, with 17 bases in the middle. V gene TRBV7-8 combines with J gene TRBJ1-3; possible D gene TRBD1, 5 bases. The sample comprised PBMCs. This sequence originates from a human donor in good health. CDR3 region: CASSPSGLRISGNTIYF. The CDR3 nucleotides are TGTGCCAGCAGCCCATCGGGACTGCGAATCTCTGGAAACACCATATATTTT.